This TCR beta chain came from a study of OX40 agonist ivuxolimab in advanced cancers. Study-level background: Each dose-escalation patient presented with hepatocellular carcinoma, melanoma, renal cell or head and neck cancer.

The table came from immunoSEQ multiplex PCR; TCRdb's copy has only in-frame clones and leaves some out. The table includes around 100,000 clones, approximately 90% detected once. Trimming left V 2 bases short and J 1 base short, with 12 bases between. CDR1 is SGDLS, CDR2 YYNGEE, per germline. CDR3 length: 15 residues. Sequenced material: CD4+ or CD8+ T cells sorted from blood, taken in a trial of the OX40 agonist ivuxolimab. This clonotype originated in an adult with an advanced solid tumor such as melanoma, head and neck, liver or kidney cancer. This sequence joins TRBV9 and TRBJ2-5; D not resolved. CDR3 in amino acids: CASSVDADPQETQYF. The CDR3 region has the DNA TGTGCCAGCAGCGTCGACGCGGACCCCCAAGAGACCCAGTACTTC.